This T cell receptor (beta chain) is from a study of beta chain features in type 1 diabetes. Findings and caveats of the study: Among patients with Type 1 diabetes, TCRB CDR3s were moderately but significantly shorter in every one of the four CD4+ subsets.

The investigators reverse transcribed all of the isolated RNA, so they sequenced expressed TCRB transcripts. Assay used: immunoSEQ multiplex PCR; TCRdb lists only in-frame clones, some missing. Of some 330,000 clones in the sample, roughly 12% were seen once. This clone has just a few counts. Its specificity is unknown. The CDR3 loop spans 11 amino acids. Germline V gene sequence: CDR1 DFQATT, CDR2 SNEGSKA (reference sequence). Trimming pared 6 bases from V and 4 bases from J, leaving 9 bases between. The rearrangement links TRBV20-1 to TRBJ1-1, with a possible D match to TRBD1 (5 bases). Specimen: naive CD4+ T cells from blood. The source is a woman aged 18-29 years with type 1 diabetes. The chain's CDR3 is CSAAGGTEAFF. The CDR3 coding sequence is TGCAGTGCGGCGGGGGGCACTGAAGCTTTCTTT.